The 13 T cell receptor beta chains presented below share a single source sample, sequenced in a study of blood T cell repertoires in COVID-19. Sequencing used immunoSEQ multiplex PCR; TCRdb keeps in-frame clones, though not all of them. The sample has roughly 230,000 clones; around 91% are singletons. Sample: peripheral blood. These receptors were taken from a woman between 55 and 75 years old with COVID-19, enrolled during active disease.

This chain uses TRBV19 with TRBJ1-4; a weak D match, TRBD1 (5 bases). This CDR3 has 13 residues. V was clipped by 3 bases and J by 7 bases, with 9 bases between them. CDR1 LNHDA and CDR2 SQIVND come from the germline V gene (reference sequence). CDR3 sequence reads: CASSMGGVEKLFF. CDR3 in DNA: TGTGCCAGTAGTATGGGAGGGGTTGAAAAACTGTTTTTT.

This chain uses TRBV7-2 with TRBJ1-2, with TRBD1 as a possible D gene (5 bases). The V end was cut by 1 base, the J end by 8 bases, with 17 bases between. CDR3 size: 15 residues. The germline V gene has CDR1 SGHTA and CDR2 FQGNSA. This chain's CDR3 is CASSLVREGEGGYTF. CDR3 sequence (DNA): TGTGCCAGCAGCTTAGTAAGGGAAGGGGAGGGCGGCTACACCTTC.

The rearrangement uses TRBV29-1 and TRBJ1-1, with D possibly TRBD1 on 6 matching bases. CDR1 and CDR2 from the germline V gene are SQVTM and ANQGSEA. V lost 7 bases to trimming and J lost 5 bases, with 11 bases between them. There are 11 residues in the CDR3. The DNA of the CDR3 is TGCAGCGGCGGTAGGGGGACTGAAGCTTTCTTT. Residues: CSGGRGTEAFF.

The chain uses TRBV6-5 and TRBJ2-7, with D possibly being TRBD1 (5 bases). This CDR3 is 12 amino acids long. Germline assignment: CDR1 MNHEY and CDR2 SVGAGI. Trimming shortened V by 2 bases and J by 7 bases, and 9 bases separated the two germline ends. The DNA for the CDR3 is TGTGCCAGCAGTTACAAGCAGGGAGAGCAGTACTTC. It yields the protein CASSYKQGEQYF.

The chain joins TRBV9 to TRBJ1-1; 11 positions agree with TRBD1. The CDR3 length is 16 residues. Looked up from germline, CDR1 is SGDLS and CDR2 is YYNGEE. V dropped 0 bases and J dropped 4; count of bases not matched to a gene: 5. The DNA of the CDR3 is TGTGCCAGCAGCGTAGCCCCCGGGACAGGGGGCACTGAAGCTTTCTTT. It codes for CASSVAPGTGGTEAFF.

The rearrangement links TRBV4-1 to TRBJ1-2; D not resolved. The V end lost 1 base, the J end lost 4 bases, and 13 bases lay between the germline ends. The germline V gene encodes CDR1 MGHRA and CDR2 YSYEKL. The CDR3 totals 15 residues. The CDR3 protein is CASSQVGSGIYGYTF. CDR3 DNA sequence: TGCGCCAGCAGCCAAGTCGGGAGCGGAATCTATGGCTACACCTTC.

The V and J genes are TRBV19 and TRBJ1-5; 9 nucleotides align to TRBD1. V was clipped by 5 bases and J by 6 bases; unmatched bases: 5. CDR1 is LNHDA and CDR2 is SQIVND in the germline V gene (reference sequence). CDR3 length equals 14 residues. DNA for the CDR3: TGTGCCAGTAGTCAACAGGGGGCGGGTCAGCCCCAGCATTTT. Amino acids: CASSQQGAGQPQHF.

This clone was counted between two and nine times. V is TRBV5-4 and J is TRBJ1-6; no clear D. Trimming pared 7 bases from V and 7 bases from J, leaving 27 bases between. This CDR3 spans 18 amino acids. Germline CDR1 SGHNT, CDR2 YYREEE (reference sequence). The CDR3 loop is CASHLKGRPGSWNSPLHF. CDR3 bases: TGTGCCAGCCACCTTAAAGGCCGTCCGGGTTCCTGGAATTCACCCCTCCACTTT.

This chain links TRBV6-2 or TRBV6-3 with TRBJ1-1; D uncertain. The V gene lost 2 bases and the J gene lost 0 bases, with 7 bases spanning the gap. Looked up from germline, CDR1 is MNHEY and CDR2 is SVGEGT. The CDR3 runs to 14 residues. CDR3 region: CASSYHRVNTEAFF. Here the CDR3 DNA reads TGTGCCAGCAGTTACCACAGAGTGAACACTGAAGCTTTCTTT.

The gene calls are TRBV29-1 and TRBJ1-3; tentatively, D is TRBD1 (5 bases). The CDR3 extends over 13 amino acids. The V end lost 1 base, the J end lost 5 bases, and 9 bases lay between the germline ends. Germline V gene sequence: CDR1 SQVTM, CDR2 ANQGSEA. The CDR3 is CSVEADSRNTIYF. The CDR3, as DNA: TGCAGCGTTGAAGCCGACAGTCGAAACACCATATATTTT.

The chain is built from TRBV29-1 and TRBJ1-1; D gene ambiguous. With 6 bases removed from V and 1 base from J, the gap between germline ends came to 9 bases. CDR1 is SQVTM, CDR2 ANQGSEA, per germline. This CDR3 has 12 residues. The CDR3 sequence is CSVPTANTEAFF. CDR3 sequence (DNA): TGCAGCGTCCCTACAGCGAACACTGAAGCTTTCTTT.

There are a few counts of this clone. The chain combines TRBV19 with TRBJ2-7; 9 positions agree with TRBD1. This CDR3 is 15 amino acids long. Trimming removed 4 bases from V and 2 bases from J; junction bases left unmatched: 6. Per germline, CDR1 LNHDA and CDR2 SQIVND (reference sequence). The chain's CDR3 is CASSTSRDRAYEQYF. CDR3 DNA sequence: TGTGCCAGTAGTACCAGCCGGGACAGGGCCTACGAGCAGTACTTC.

This chain uses TRBV4-1 with TRBJ2-1; 9 bases are a match to TRBD1. The CDR3 has 12 amino acids. The J segment lost 10 bases and the V segment lost 4 bases, leaving 2 bases of the junction unmatched. Germline CDR1 reads MGHRA; CDR2 reads YSYEKL. CDR3 residues: CASSPGQGEQFF. The CDR3 coding sequence is TGCGCCAGCAGCCCCGGACAGGGGGAGCAGTTCTTC.